This T cell receptor (beta chain) was observed in a study of spatial heterogeneity in lung cancer. Study overall: Bulk RNA-seq from matched material yielded a T cell module score that correlated strongly with TCR transcript counts in tumor regions.

This clonotype has a count of ten or more. Its antigen is undetermined. Overall study findings and caveats: Tracking of tumor mutation counts was seen in expanded intratumoral alpha and beta TCR counts.

Time point: sample taken at primary tumor resection. Each molecule of TCR cDNA was tagged with one unique molecular identifier. TCRdb processed the 5' RACE reads anew with MiXCR; each CDR3 protein has one entry. This sample yields 100,000 or so distinct CDR3 sequences, of which around 4.3% are seen a single time; around 20% belongs to the top ten. The CDR3 has 12 amino acids. V lost 8 bases, J lost 8 bases, and 8 bases stayed unmatched. From germline, CDR1 is ENHRY and CDR2 SYGVKD. The specimen comprised lung tumor tissue, sampled at surgery. The sequence came from a male donor with early-stage non-small cell lung cancer. The chain links TRBV10-3 to TRBJ1-2; 7 nucleotides align to TRBD1. CDR3 coding DNA: TGTGCCATCTCCGCAGGGGGGCAAGGCTACACCTTC. It codes for CAISAGGQGYTF.